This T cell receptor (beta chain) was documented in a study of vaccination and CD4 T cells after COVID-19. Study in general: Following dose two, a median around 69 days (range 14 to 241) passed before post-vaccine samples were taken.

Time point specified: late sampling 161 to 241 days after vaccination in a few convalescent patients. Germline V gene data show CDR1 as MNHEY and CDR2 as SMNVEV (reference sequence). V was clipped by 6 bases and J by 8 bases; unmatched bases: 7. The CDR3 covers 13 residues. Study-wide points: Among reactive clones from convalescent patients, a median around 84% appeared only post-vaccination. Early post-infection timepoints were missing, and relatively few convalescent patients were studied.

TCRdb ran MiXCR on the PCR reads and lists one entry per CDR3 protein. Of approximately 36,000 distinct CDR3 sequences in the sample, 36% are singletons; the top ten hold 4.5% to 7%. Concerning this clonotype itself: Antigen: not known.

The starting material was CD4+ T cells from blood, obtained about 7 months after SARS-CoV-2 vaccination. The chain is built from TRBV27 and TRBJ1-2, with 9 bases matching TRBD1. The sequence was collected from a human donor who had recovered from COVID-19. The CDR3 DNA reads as TGTGCCAGCAGCTTACAGGGGGCGAACGGCTACACCTTC. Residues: CASSLQGANGYTF.